This TCR beta chain was recorded in a study of OX40 agonist ivuxolimab in advanced cancers. Regarding the complete study: Ivuxolimab, which targeted the costimulatory receptor OX40 (CD134), was an agonistic, fully human IgG2 monoclonal antibody. Intravenous ivuxolimab was administered to patients every 2 weeks at six dose levels: 0.01, 0.1, 0.3, 1.5, 3 and 10 mg/kg. Of the approximately 50 dose-escalation patients, hepatocellular carcinoma was present in about 19, melanoma in around 15, renal cell carcinoma in 9 and head and neck cancer in 9. In the dose-escalation cohort, around 80% of patients were male, and the mean age was 60 years with a range of roughly 23 to 79. Prior anti-PD-1, anti-PD-L1 or anti-CTLA-4 therapy was permitted, and checkpoint inhibitors had been received by about 37% of dose-escalation patients. Partial responses occurred in three dose-escalation patients, of whom one had hepatocellular carcinoma and two had cutaneous melanoma. The point of sequencing TCRbeta in the periphery was to test whether ivuxolimab changed TCR sequence diversity and drove clonal T-cell expansion. The paper covers the monotherapy dose-escalation part of the phase I ivuxolimab trial, which included N of about 50 patients.

What the authors observed across the whole study: On average, CD8+ T cells showed more expanded clones than CD4+ T cells after ivuxolimab. Which antigens the clonally expanded peripheral T cells were specific for was not determined. Partial responders in the 0.1-3.0 mg/kg groups had among the lowest normalized peripheral clonal expansion, especially among CD8+ T cells. At doses from 0.1 to 3.0 mg/kg, clonal expansion was seen in both CD4+ and CD8+ blood T cells between baseline and week 6. Low levels of normalized T-cell clonal expansion were also seen in some nonresponding patients.

Genomic DNA was isolated from the sorted cells so that the TCRbeta CDR3 region could be sequenced. TCRbeta CDR3 regions were sequenced using the immunoSEQ Assay. Held by TCRdb, this immuneACCESS table contains in-frame sequences only and omits some clones. Under half of the omission traces to an unresolved V gene where checked; the cause of the rest is unknown. Present in this sample are around 25,000 clones, just over 85% of which were seen just once. Clones ranked in the top ten supply about 15% of the sample. Via the germline V gene, CDR1 is SQVTM and CDR2 ANQGSEA. V ends up 8 bases short and J 9 bases short, with an unmatched junction base count of 4. From the cysteine up to the phenylalanine, the CDR3 has a length of 11 residues. Only CDR3 DNA remains: 33 bases, in frame from the first base. The trial excluded patients who had a history of autoimmune disease or were on systemic immunosuppression. In every dose cohort, peripheral blood was drawn for TCR sequencing at baseline, cycle 4 day 1, and cycle 7 day 1. The samples were taken from a phase I, first-in-human, multicenter, open-label dose-escalation trial of ivuxolimab. Adults with locally advanced or metastatic head and neck squamous cell, hepatocellular, melanoma or renal cell carcinoma were enrolled in the trial. CD4+ and CD8+ T cells were sorted separately from peripheral blood before TCR sequencing.

Comment on this clone: The target of this receptor is not known. Base quality data are lacking; no much larger clone is found one base away.

This clonotype was sampled from an adult with an advanced solid tumor such as melanoma, head and neck, liver or kidney cancer. The chain uses TRBV29-1 and TRBJ2-1, with 10 junctional bases fitting TRBD2. The material sequenced was CD4+ or CD8+ T cells sorted from blood, taken in a trial of the OX40 agonist ivuxolimab. The nucleotides read TGCAGCATCCTAGCGGGAGTTGAGCAGTTCTTC. It translates to CSILAGVEQFF.